A selection of T cell receptor beta chains follows, all from one sample in a study of human T cells and chemical hapten exposure. TCRdb used MiXCR to reprocess the RACE reads, holding one entry per CDR3 protein. The data show over 300,000 distinct CDR3 sequences, 4.5% to 6% seen once. Sequences were derived from whole blood, sampled in connection with sensitization to the hapten diphenylcyclopropenone (DPC). The source of these receptors is a woman in her fifties or sixties with alopecia areata. Some clones in this sample may be carry-over from other donors' samples. The CDR3 runs from the conserved cysteine through the conserved F or W. Each record gives: clone size, CDR3 length, V gene, J gene, D gene, CDR3 DNA, CDR3 protein. D genes are given only for firm matches. Only some rows state a clone size, as once, few, many or a class for expanded clones.

many	12	TRBV2	TRBJ2-3	-	TGTGCCAGCAGCGCTACGCTAGATACGCAGTATTTT	CASSATLDTQYF
-	14	TRBV6-5	TRBJ1-1	-	TGTGCCAGCAGGCCACCAGGGTTCGGCACTGAAGCTTTCTTT	CASRPPGFGTEAFF
few	14	TRBV27	TRBJ1-1	TRBD1	TGTGCCAGCACCCAGGGGGCTGGTAGGACTGAAGCTTTCTTT	CASTQGAGRTEAFF
many	14	TRBV28	TRBJ2-3	-	TGTGCCAGCAGTCCCCAGCAGAACACAGATACGCAGTATTTT	CASSPQQNTDTQYF
-	14	TRBV6-5	TRBJ1-5	-	TGTGCCAGCAGTTACGGGTTGGGAAATCAGCCCCAGCATTTT	CASSYGLGNQPQHF
few	15	TRBV6-5	TRBJ1-4	-	TGTGCCAGCAGTTACTCGACGGGGGAAGGAGAAAAACTGTTTTTT	CASSYSTGEGEKLFF
-	16	TRBV5-1	TRBJ2-2	-	TGCGCCAGCAGCTTGAAGGCCCAGGGGTCGACCGGGGAGCTGTTTTTT	CASSLKAQGSTGELFF
-	14	TRBV7-2	TRBJ2-3	-	TGTGCCAGCAGCCAGGGTTTCGGCACAGATACGCAGTATTTT	CASSQGFGTDTQYF
few	18	TRBV4-2	TRBJ2-1	TRBD2	TGTGCCAGCAGCCACCCTCAAGGCGGGACTAGCGGGTACAATGAGCAGTTCTTC	CASSHPQGGTSGYNEQFF
few	14	TRBV7-3	TRBJ2-5	TRBD1	TGTGCCAGCAGCTCTGGACAGGGTCAGGGGACCCAGTACTTC	CASSSGQGQGTQYF
many	13	TRBV27	TRBJ2-7	-	TGTGCCAGCAGTTTAGGTTGGGGATCCGAGCAGTACTTC	CASSLGWGSEQYF
few	16	TRBV3-1	TRBJ1-5	-	TGTGCCAGCAGCCCAGCCGGCCGGGGTAGCAATCAGCCCCAGCATTTT	CASSPAGRGSNQPQHF
many	15	TRBV12-3/TRBV12-4	TRBJ2-1	TRBD2	TGTGCCAGCAGTCGATGGACTAGCGAGTACAATGAGCAGTTCTTC	CASSRWTSEYNEQFF
-	12	TRBV6-2/TRBV6-3	TRBJ2-3	-	TGTGCCAGCACCTACAATTTCGATACGCAGTATTTT	CASTYNFDTQYF
-	14	TRBV30	TRBJ2-7	-	TGTGCCTGGAGCCGGGACACTGTAGCAGTCGAGCAGTACTTC	CAWSRDTVAVEQYF
-	16	TRBV6-5	TRBJ2-1	TRBD1	TGTGCCAGCAGGACAGGGTTGCATAGCTCCTACAATGAGCAGTTCTTC	CASRTGLHSSYNEQFF